This T cell receptor (beta chain) was retrieved from a study of early T cells in non-severe SARS-CoV-2 infection. Trimming took off 4 bases at V and 6 bases at J, with 11 bases between the two ends. This CDR3 region has 12 residues. CDR1 and CDR2 from the germline V gene are SGHNT and YYREEE (reference sequence). This clonotype was counted ten times or more. TCRdb re-analysed the 5' RACE reads in MiXCR, keeping a single row per CDR3 protein. Of about 58,000 distinct CDR3 sequences in the sample, 9.5% to 15% were seen once. The rearrangement links TRBV5-4 to TRBJ2-7, with D uncertain. The source material was whole blood. This receptor was taken from an adult who was a healthcare worker with PCR-confirmed SARS-CoV-2 infection or an uninfected control (not recorded which). This CDR3 is CASSAGGVEQYF. The CDR3 DNA is TGTGCCAGCAGCGCAGGTGGCGTCGAGCAGTACTTC.